This T cell receptor (beta chain) was identified during a study of cytomegalovirus exposure and HLA in healthy donors. Whole-study results and caveats: Data from an earlier analysis indicated that most TCR beta V segments were productive either about 87% or about 30% of the time.

A word on this clone: Its antigen is unidentified.

13 Jbeta primers and 60 Vbeta primers were used for the PCR. This table comes from immunoSEQ multiplex PCR, and its TCRdb copy is limited to in-frame clones, with some not included. The data contain 100,000 to 130,000 clones, 76% of them seen just once; the ten biggest clones take up roughly 2.3%. CDR1 and CDR2 (germline): SGHKS, YYEKEE (reference sequence). This CDR3 is built from 16 residues. The V and J ends lost 4 bases and 3 bases, in that order; junction bases with no gene match: 12. The sequence came from a man between 18 and 29 years old in good health and CMV-seronegative. The rearrangement links TRBV5-5 to TRBJ2-7; 8 bases are shared with TRBD2. The sequenced material came from PBMCs. CDR3 sequence: CASSPTGGRPFYEQYF. Here the CDR3 DNA reads TGTGCCAGCAGCCCCACGGGGGGGCGACCCTTCTACGAGCAGTACTTC.